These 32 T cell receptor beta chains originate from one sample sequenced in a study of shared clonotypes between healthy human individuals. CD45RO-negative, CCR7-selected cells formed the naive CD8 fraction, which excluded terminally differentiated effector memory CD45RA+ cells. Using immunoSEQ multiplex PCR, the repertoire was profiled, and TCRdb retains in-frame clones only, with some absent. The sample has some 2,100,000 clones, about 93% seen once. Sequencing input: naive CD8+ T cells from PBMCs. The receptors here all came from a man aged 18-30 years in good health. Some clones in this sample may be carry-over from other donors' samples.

CDR3 loop: CASSFAGAGGELFF. CDR3 nucleotide sequence: TGTGCCAGCAGTTTTGCGGGAGCGGGCGGGGAGCTGTTTTTT. The chain has TRBV28 and TRBJ2-2; 7 bases match TRBD2. Germline lookup yields CDR1 MDHEN and CDR2 SYDVKM. The CDR3 has 14 residues. The junction had 5 bases not matched to a gene; V was cut back by 3 bases and J by 7 bases.

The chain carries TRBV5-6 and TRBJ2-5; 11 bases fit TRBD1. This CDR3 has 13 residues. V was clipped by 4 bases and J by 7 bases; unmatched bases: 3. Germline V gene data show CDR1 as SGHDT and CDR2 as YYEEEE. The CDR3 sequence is CASSSGTGGTQYF. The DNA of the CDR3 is TGTGCCAGCAGCAGCGGGACAGGGGGGACCCAGTACTTC.

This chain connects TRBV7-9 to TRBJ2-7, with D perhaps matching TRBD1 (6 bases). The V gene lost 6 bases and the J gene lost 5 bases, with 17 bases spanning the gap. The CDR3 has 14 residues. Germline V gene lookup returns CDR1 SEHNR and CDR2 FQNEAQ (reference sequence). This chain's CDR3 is CASRLGGPGNEQYF. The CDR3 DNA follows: TGTGCCAGCAGGCTAGGGGGACCGGGCAACGAGCAGTACTTC.

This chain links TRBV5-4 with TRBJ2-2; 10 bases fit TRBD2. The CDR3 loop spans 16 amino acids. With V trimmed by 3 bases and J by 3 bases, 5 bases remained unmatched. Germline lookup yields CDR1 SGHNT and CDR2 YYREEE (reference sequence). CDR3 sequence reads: CASSSLAGDYTGELFF. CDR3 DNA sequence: TGTGCCAGCAGCTCTCTAGCGGGAGACTACACCGGGGAGCTGTTTTTT.

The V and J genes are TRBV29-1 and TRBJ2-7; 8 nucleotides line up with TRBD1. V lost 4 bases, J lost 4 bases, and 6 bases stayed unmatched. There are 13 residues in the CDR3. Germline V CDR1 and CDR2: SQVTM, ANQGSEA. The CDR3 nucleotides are TGCAGCGTTGGGACAGGGATAGGATACGAGCAGTACTTC. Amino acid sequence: CSVGTGIGYEQYF.

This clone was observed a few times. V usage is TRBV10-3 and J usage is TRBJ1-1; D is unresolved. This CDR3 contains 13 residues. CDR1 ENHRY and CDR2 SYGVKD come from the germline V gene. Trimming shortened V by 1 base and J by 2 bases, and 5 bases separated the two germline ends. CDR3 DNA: TGTGCCATCAGTGAGTGGAGAAACACTGAAGCTTTCTTT. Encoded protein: CAISEWRNTEAFF.

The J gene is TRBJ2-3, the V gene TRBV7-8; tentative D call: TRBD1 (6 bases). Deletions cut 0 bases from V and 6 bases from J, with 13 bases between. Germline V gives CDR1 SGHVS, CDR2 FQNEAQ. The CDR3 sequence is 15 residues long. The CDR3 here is CASSLALRDTDTQYF. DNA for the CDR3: TGTGCCAGCAGCTTAGCGCTCCGGGACACGGATACGCAGTATTTT.

The CDR3 region has the DNA TGTGCCAGCAGCCCCGGGGCCCGAGAGACCCAGTACTTC. Amino acids: CASSPGARETQYF. This chain connects TRBV9 to TRBJ2-5, with D perhaps given as TRBD1 or TRBD2 (5 bases each). The ends were cut back, 4 bases at V and 4 bases at J, with 11 bases in the middle. The CDR3 is made up of 13 amino acids. The germline gives CDR1 SGDLS, CDR2 YYNGEE.

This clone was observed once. The DNA of the CDR3 is TGTGCCAGCAGCCAAGGCCTAGCGCCCAACAATGAGCAGTTCTTC. It translates to CASSQGLAPNNEQFF. This chain uses TRBV14 with TRBJ2-1; TRBD2 is a possible D gene (6 bases). Germline loops: CDR1 SGHDN, CDR2 FVKESK. This CDR3 comprises 15 residues. The V end was cut by 1 base, the J end by 5 bases, with 12 bases between.

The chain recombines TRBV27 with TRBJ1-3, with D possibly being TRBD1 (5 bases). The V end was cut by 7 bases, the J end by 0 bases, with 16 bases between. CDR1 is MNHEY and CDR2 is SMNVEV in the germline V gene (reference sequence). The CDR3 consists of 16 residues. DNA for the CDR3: TGTGCCAGCACCACGGACAACGAGGGCTCTGGAAACACCATATATTTT. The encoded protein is CASTTDNEGSGNTIYF.

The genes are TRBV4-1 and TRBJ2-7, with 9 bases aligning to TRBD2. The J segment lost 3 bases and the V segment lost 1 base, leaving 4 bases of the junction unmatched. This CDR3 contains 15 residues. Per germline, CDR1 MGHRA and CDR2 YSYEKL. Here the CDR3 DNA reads TGCGCCAGCAGCCAAGGGACTAGCGCTCGCTACGAGCAGTACTTC. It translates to CASSQGTSARYEQYF.

The CDR3 DNA reads TGTGCCAGCAGCGTAGCTACCCCTATGGATACGCAGTATTTT. Its translation is CASSVATPMDTQYF. The V and J genes are TRBV9 and TRBJ2-3; D unresolved. Trimming took off 0 bases at V and 6 bases at J, with 11 bases between the two ends. The CDR3 covers 14 residues. Germline V gene data show CDR1 as SGDLS and CDR2 as YYNGEE.

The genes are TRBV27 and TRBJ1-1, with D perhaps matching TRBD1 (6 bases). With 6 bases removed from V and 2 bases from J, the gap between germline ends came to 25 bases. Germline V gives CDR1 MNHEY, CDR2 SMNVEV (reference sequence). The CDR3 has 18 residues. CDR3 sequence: CASSPLTPYRDQNTEAFF. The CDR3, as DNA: TGTGCCAGCAGCCCCCTAACCCCTTACAGGGACCAAAACACTGAAGCTTTCTTT.

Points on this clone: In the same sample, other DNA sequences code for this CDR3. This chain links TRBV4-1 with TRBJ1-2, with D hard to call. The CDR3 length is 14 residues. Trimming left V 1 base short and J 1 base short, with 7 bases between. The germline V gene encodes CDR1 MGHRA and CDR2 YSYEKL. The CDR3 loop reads CASSQGGGNYGYTF. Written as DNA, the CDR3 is TGCGCCAGCAGCCAAGGGGGAGGTAACTATGGCTACACCTTC.

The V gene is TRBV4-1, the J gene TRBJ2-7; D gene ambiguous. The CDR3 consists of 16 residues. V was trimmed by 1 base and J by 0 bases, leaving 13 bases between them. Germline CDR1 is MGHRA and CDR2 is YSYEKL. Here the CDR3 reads CASSQGSQISSYEQYF. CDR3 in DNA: TGCGCCAGCAGCCAAGGTTCTCAGATCAGCTCCTACGAGCAGTACTTC.

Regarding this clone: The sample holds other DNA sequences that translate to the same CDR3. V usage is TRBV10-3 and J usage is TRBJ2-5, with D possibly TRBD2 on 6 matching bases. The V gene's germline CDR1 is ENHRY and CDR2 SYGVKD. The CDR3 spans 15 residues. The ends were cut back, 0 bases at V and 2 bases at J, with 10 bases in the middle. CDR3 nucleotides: TGTGCCATCAGTGAGTCTTTAGCGGATCAAGAGACCCAGTACTTC. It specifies CAISESLADQETQYF.

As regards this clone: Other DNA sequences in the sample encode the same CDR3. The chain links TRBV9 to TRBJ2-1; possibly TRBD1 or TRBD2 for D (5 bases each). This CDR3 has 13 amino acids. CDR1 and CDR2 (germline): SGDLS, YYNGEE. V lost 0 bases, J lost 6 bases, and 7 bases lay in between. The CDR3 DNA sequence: TGTGCCAGCAGCGTAGAGAGGGGCAATGAGCAGTTCTTC. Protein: CASSVERGNEQFF.

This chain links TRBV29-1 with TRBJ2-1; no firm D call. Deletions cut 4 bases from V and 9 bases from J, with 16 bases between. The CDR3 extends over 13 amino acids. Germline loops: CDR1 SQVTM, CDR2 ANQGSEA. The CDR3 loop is CSVVADSDPEQFF. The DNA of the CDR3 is TGCAGCGTTGTCGCAGATTCTGACCCTGAGCAGTTCTTC.

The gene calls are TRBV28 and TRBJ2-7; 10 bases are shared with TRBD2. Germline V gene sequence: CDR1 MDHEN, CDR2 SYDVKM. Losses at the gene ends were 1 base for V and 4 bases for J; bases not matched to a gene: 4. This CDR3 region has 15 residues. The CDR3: CASSLFGLAEYEQYF. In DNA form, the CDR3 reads TGTGCCAGCAGTTTATTCGGACTAGCGGAGTACGAGCAGTACTTC. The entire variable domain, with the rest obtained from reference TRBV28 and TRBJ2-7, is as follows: DVKVTQSSRYLVKRTGEKVFLECVQDMDHENMFWYRQDPGLGLRLIYFSYDVKMKEKGDIPEGYSVSREKKERFSLILESASTNQTSMYLCASSLFGLAEYEQYFGPGTRLTVT.

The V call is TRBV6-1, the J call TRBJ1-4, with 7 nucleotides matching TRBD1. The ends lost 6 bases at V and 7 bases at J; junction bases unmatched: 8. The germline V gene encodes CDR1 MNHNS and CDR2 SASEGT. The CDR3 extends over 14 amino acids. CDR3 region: CASRATGDSEKLFF. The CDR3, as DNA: TGTGCCAGCAGAGCCACAGGGGATAGTGAAAAACTGTTTTTT.

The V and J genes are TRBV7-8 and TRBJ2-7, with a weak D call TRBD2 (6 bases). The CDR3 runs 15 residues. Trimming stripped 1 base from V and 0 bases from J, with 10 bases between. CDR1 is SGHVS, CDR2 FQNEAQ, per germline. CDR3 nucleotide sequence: TGTGCCAGCAGCTTAGGGCCTAGCGCCTCCTACGAGCAGTACTTC. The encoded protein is CASSLGPSASYEQYF.

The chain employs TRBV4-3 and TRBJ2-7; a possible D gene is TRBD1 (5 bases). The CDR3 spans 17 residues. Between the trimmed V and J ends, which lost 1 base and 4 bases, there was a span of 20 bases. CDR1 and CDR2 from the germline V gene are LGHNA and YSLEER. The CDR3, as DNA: TGCGCCAGCAGCCAAGGCGTAGGGGCGGATTCTTGGTACGAGCAGTACTTC. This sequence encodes CASSQGVGADSWYEQYF.

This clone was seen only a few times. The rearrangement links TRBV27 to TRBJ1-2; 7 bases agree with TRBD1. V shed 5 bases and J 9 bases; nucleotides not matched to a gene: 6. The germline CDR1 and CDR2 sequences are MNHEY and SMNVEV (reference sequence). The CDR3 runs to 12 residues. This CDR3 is CASSADRVRYTF. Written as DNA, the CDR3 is TGTGCCAGCAGTGCAGACAGGGTTCGCTACACCTTC.

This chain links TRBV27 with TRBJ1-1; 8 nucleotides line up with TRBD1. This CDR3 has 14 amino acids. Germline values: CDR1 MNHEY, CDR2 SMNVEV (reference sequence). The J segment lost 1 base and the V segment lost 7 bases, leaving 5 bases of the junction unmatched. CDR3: CASKAGGGNTEAFF. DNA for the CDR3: TGTGCCAGCAAGGCAGGGGGCGGGAACACTGAAGCTTTCTTT.

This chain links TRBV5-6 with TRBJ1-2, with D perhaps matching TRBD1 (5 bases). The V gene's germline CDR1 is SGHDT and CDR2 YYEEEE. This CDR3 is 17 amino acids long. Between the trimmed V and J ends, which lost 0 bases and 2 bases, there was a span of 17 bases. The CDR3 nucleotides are TGTGCCAGCAGCTTGGTTAGGGGACCTCAGACGAACTATGGCTACACCTTC. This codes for CASSLVRGPQTNYGYTF. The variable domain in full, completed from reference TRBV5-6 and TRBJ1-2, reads DAGVTQSPTHLIKTRGQQVTLRCSPKSGHDTVSWYQQALGQGPQFIFQYYEEEERQRGNFPDRFSGHQFPNYSSELNVNALLLGDSALYLCASSLVRGPQTNYGYTFGSGTRLTVV.

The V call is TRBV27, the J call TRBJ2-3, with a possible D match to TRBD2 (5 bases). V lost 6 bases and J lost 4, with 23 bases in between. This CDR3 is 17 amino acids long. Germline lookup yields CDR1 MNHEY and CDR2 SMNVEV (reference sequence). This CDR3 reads CASSPHSVGESPDTQYF. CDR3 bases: TGTGCCAGCAGCCCACATTCTGTCGGGGAGTCCCCAGATACGCAGTATTTT.

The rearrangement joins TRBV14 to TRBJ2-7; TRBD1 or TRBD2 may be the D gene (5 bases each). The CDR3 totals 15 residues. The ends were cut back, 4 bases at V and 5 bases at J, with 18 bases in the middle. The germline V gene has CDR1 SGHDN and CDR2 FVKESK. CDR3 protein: CASSPPRGLGDEQYF. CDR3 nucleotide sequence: TGTGCCAGCAGCCCCCCACGGGGATTAGGGGACGAGCAGTACTTC.

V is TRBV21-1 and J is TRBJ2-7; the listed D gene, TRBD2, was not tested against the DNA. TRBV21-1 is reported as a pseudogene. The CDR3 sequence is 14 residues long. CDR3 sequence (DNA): TGTGCCCGCCGTAGCGGGAGGGATTCCTACGAGCAGTACTTC. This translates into CARRSGRDSYEQYF.

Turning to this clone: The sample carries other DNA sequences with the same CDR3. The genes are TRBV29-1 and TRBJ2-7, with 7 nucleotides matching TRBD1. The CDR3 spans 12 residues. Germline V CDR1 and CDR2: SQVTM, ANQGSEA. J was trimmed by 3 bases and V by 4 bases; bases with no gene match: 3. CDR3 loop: CSVGQGNYEQYF. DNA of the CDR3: TGCAGCGTTGGACAGGGTAACTACGAGCAGTACTTC.

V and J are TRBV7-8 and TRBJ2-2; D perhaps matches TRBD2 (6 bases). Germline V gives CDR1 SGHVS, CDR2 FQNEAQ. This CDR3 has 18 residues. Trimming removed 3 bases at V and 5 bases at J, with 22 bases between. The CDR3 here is CASSFDRDSIVETGELFF. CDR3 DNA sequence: TGTGCCAGCAGCTTTGACCGGGACTCCATAGTTGAGACCGGGGAGCTGTTTTTT.

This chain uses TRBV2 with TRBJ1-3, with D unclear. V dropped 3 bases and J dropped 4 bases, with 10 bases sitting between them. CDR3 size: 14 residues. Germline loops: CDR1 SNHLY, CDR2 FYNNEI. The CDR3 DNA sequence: TGTGCCAGCAGTGAGCAGGCCCTCGGAAACACCATATATTTT. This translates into CASSEQALGNTIYF.

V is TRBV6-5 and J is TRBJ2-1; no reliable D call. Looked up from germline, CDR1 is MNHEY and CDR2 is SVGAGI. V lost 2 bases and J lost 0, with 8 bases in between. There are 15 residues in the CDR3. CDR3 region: CASSYGAASYNEQFF. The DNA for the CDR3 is TGTGCCAGCAGTTACGGCGCTGCCTCCTACAATGAGCAGTTCTTC.